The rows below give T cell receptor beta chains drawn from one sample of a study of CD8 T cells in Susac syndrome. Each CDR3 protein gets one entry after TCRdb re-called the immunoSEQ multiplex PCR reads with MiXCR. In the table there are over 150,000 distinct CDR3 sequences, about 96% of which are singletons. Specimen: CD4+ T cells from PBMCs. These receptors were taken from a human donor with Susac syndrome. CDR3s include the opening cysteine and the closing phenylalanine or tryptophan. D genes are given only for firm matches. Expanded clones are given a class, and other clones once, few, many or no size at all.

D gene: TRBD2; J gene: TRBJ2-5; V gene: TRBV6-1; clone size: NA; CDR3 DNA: TGTGCCAGCAGCCTCACCAGCTCAATAGCGGGGGGGGAGACCCAGTACTTC; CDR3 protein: CASSLTSSIAGGETQYF
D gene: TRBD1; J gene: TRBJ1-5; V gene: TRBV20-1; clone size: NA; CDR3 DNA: TGCAGTGCCTCGAGGGGGACAGGGTATCAGCCCCAGCATTTT; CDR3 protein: CSASRGTGYQPQHF
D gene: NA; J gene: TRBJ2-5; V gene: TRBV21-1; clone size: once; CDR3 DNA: TGTGCCAGCTCCCCTCCAAAGTACTTC; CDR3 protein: CASSPPKYF
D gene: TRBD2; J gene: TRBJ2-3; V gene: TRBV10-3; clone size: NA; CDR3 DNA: TGTGCCATCGGCGGGAGGGGAAACACAGATACGCAGTATTTT; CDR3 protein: CAIGGRGNTDTQYF
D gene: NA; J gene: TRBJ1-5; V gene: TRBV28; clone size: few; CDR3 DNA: TGTGCCAGCAGTCCCCAGGGACGTGGCAATCAGCCCCAGCATTTT; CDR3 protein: CASSPQGRGNQPQHF
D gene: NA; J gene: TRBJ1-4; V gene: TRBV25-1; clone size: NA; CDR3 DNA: TGTGCCAGCAGTGAATATAAGGCCTCGAATGAAAAACTGTTTTTT; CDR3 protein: CASSEYKASNEKLFF
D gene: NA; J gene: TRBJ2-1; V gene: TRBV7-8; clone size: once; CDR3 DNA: TGTGCCAGCAGCTTAGGGGTTGAGCAGTTCTTC; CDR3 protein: CASSLGVEQFF
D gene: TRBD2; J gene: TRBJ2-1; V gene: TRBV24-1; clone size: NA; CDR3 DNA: TGTGCCACCAGTGGTCTAGCGGATCGCAATGAGCAGTTCTTC; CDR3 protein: CATSGLADRNEQFF
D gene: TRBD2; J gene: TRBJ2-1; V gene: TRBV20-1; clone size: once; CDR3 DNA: TGCAGTGCTTCGAGCGGGAGGGCCCACAATGAGCAGTTCTTC; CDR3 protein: CSASSGRAHNEQFF
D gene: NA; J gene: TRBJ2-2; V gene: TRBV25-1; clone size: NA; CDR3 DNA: TGTGCCAGCAGCCCCTTGGTGTCCGGGGAGCTGTTTTTT; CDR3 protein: CASSPLVSGELFF
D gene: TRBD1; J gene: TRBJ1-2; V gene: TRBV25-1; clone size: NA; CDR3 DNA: TGTGCCAGCAGTGAATCGTTTAACCCCCTGGGACAGGGGGAAACATTGGGCTACACCTTC; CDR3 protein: CASSESFNPLGQGETLGYTF
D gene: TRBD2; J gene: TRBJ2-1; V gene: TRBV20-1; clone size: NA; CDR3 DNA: TGCAGTGCTATAACCGGGACTAATTACAATGAGCAGTTCTTC; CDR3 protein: CSAITGTNYNEQFF
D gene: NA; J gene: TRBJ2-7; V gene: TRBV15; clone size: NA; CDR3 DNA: TGTGCCACCAGCAGACGTAGGGGCTACGAGCAGTACTTC; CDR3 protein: CATSRRRGYEQYF
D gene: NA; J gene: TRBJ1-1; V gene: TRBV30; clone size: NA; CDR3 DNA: TGTGCCTGGGCGGCCAGGGTGGGCACTGAAGCTTTCTTT; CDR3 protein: CAWAARVGTEAFF
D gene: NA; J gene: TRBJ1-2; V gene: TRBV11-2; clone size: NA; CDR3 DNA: TGTGCCAGCAGCCGTCCCGAGGCTATCCGATCTAGAAACTATGGCTACACCTTC; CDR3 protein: CASSRPEAIRSRNYGYTF
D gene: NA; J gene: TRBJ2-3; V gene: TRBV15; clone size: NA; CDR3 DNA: TGTGCCACCAGCAGAGTAGGAGGGACTCGTAGGTATTTT; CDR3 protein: CATSRVGGTRRYF
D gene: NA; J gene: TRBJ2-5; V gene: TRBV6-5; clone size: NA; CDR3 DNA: TGTGCCAGCAGCCAACAGAGGACTACACAAGGGACCCAGTACTTC; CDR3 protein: CASSQQRTTQGTQYF
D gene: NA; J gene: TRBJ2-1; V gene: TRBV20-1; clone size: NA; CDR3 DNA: TGCAGTGCTAGAAGTCAGGTAAACAATGAGCAGTTCTTC; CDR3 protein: CSARSQVNNEQFF
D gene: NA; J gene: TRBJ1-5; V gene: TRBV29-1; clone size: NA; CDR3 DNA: TGCAGCGTGGCAGGGGCTTCCGGTCAGCCCCAGCATTTT; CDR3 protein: CSVAGASGQPQHF
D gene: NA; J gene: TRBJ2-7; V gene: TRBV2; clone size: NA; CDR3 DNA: TGTGCCAGCAGTGATCCCGGCGGGCCCACCTACGAGCAGTACTTC; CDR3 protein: CASSDPGGPTYEQYF
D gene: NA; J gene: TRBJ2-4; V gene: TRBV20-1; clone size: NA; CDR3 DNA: TGCAGTGCTACCTCCGGTCTCATCAAAAACATTCAGTACTTC; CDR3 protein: CSATSGLIKNIQYF
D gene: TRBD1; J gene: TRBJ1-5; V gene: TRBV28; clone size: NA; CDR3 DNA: TGTGCCAGCAGCACACAGGGGGGCAATCAGCCCCAGCATTTT; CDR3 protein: CASSTQGGNQPQHF
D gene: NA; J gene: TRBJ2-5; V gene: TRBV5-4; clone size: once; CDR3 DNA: TGTGCCAGCAGCTTGAACCGGGGCGAGGGGACCCAGTACTTC; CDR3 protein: CASSLNRGEGTQYF
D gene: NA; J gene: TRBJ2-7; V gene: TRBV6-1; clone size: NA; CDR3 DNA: TGTGCCAGCAGCCCCGGGGAGGGGGCTCACCTCTACGAGCAGTACTTC; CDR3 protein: CASSPGEGAHLYEQYF
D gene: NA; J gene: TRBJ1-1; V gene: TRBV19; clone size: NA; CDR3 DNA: TGTGCCAGTCCATACTGGGCTGAAGCTTTCTTT; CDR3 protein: CASPYWAEAFF
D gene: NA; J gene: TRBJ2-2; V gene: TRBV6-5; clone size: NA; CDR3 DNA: TGTGCCAGCAGTTACCACTCCATCGGGGAGCTGTTTTTT; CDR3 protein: CASSYHSIGELFF
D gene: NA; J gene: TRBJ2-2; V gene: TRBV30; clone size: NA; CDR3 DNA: TGTGCCTGGAGTGTCGGAAGGGCATCCTCCAACACCGGGGAGCTGTTTTTT; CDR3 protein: CAWSVGRASSNTGELFF
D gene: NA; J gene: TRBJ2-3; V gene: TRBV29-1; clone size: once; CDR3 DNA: TGCAGCGTTGGACCGGGAAGGAGGGATACGCAGTATTTT; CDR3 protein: CSVGPGRRDTQYF
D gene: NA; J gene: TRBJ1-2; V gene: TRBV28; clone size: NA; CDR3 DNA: TGTGCCAGCAGTATATATAACTATGGCTACACCTTC; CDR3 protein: CASSIYNYGYTF
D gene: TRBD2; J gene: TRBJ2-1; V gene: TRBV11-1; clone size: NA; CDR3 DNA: TGTGCCAGCAGCTTAAGGCCTCTAGCGGGAGGAAAGGGTGAGCAGTTCTTC; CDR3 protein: CASSLRPLAGGKGEQFF
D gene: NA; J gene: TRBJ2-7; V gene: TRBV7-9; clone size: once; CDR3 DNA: TGTGCCAGCAGCTTGGGGGGCCTCTCCTACGAGCAGTACTTC; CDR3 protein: CASSLGGLSYEQYF
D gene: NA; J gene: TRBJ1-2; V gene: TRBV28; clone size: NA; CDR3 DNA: TGTGCCTCAGCAGCCCCACCACAGGGCTACACCTTC; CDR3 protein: CASAAPPQGYTF
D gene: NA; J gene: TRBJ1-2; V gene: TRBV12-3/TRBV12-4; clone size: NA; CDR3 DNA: TGTGCCAGCAGCGTACAGGGCCACTATGGCTACACCTTC; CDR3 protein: CASSVQGHYGYTF
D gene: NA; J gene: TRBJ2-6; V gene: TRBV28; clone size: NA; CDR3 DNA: TGTGCCAGCAGTGCCCCAGGGCCTGGGGCCAACGTCCTGACTTTC; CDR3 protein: CASSAPGPGANVLTF
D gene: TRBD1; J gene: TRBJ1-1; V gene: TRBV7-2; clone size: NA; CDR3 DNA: TGTGCCAGCAGCTTACGCAGGGGGGACACTGAAGCTTTCTTT; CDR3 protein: CASSLRRGDTEAFF
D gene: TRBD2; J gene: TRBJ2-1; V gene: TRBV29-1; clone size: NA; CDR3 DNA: TGCAGCGTTCGGACTAGCGGGTACAATGAGCAGTTCTTC; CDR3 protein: CSVRTSGYNEQFF
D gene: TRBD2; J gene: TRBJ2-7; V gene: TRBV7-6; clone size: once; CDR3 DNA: TGTGCCAGCAGCTCTACTAGCGCCTCCTACGAGCAGTACTTC; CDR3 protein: CASSSTSASYEQYF
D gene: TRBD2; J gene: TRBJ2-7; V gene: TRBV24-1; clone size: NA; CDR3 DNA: TGTGCCACCACTCCACGGGGGGAGAAGCACGGGCAGTACTTC; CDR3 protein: CATTPRGEKHGQYF
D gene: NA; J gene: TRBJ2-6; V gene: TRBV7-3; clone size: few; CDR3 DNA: TGTGCCAGCGGAAATAGCAGACCCTCTGGGGCCAACGTCCTGACTTTC; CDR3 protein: CASGNSRPSGANVLTF
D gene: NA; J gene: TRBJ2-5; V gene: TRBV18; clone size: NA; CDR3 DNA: TGTGCCAGCTCACCACGGACTGCCCTACGGTACTTC; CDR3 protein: CASSPRTALRYF
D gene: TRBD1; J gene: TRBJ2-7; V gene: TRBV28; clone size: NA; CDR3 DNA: TGTGCCAGCAGTTTATCGGTCCGGGACAGGGACTACGAGCAGTACTTC; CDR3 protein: CASSLSVRDRDYEQYF
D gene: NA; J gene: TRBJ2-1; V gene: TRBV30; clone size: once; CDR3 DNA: TGTGCCTGGAGTGTACGTACAATGGGATACAATGAGCAGTTCTTC; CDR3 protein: CAWSVRTMGYNEQFF
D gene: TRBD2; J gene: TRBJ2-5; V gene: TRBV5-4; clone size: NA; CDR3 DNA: TGTGCCAGCCATTTGGGACTAGCGGCAGAGACCCAGTACTTC; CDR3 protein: CASHLGLAAETQYF
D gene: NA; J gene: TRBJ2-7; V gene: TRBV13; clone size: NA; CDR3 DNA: TGTGCCAGCAGCCACATGGACTCTCCCCACGAGCAGTACTTC; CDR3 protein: CASSHMDSPHEQYF
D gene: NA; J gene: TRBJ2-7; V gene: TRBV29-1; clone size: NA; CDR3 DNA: TGCAGCGTTGAAGAGAACACCTACGAGCAGTACTTC; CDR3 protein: CSVEENTYEQYF